Presented here are 22 T cell receptor beta chains from one specimen sequenced in a study of cytomegalovirus exposure and HLA in healthy donors. 13 Jbeta primers and 60 Vbeta primers were used for the PCR. TCRdb's table, derived via immunoSEQ multiplex PCR, lists solely in-frame clones and lacks some. The sample includes 180,000 or so clones, about 79% of them seen just once. Sequencing used PBMCs. The receptors come from a man aged 45-65 years in good health and CMV-seropositive.

The V and J genes are TRBV28 and TRBJ2-3; D is possibly TRBD1 (6 bases). From germline, CDR1 is MDHEN and CDR2 SYDVKM. V was cut by 5 bases and J by 3 bases, with 15 bases left in between. CDR3 size: 15 residues. The CDR3 region has the DNA TGTGCCAGCAGTACCCCCCCGGGACATACAGATACGCAGTATTTT. It codes for CASSTPPGHTDTQYF.

The V call is TRBV4-2, the J call TRBJ2-7; possibly TRBD1 for D (5 bases). V dropped 0 bases and J dropped 6 bases, with 15 bases sitting between them. Germline V gene lookup returns CDR1 LGHNA and CDR2 YNFKEQ. The CDR3 totals 15 residues. CDR3 in DNA: TGTGCCAGCAGCCAAGATCAGGGCAGGATCGGCGAGCAGTACTTC. This sequence encodes CASSQDQGRIGEQYF.

This clone has just a few counts. CDR3 loop: CASGRDRTYEQYF. The CDR3 DNA is TGCGCCAGCGGCAGGGACAGAACCTACGAGCAGTACTTC. The rearrangement links TRBV5-1 to TRBJ2-7; 7 nucleotides agree with TRBD1. V lost 7 bases and J lost 2; bases outside the gene matches: 6. Germline V gives CDR1 SGHRS, CDR2 YFSETQ. This CDR3 is 13 amino acids long.

In its sample, this clone was seen a few times. This chain uses TRBV19 with TRBJ1-5; no clear D gene. CDR1 and CDR2 from the germline V gene are LNHDA and SQIVND (reference sequence). Trimming cost V 7 bases and J 0 bases, with 10 bases left between them. This CDR3 has 14 amino acids. The CDR3 region is CASNPQNSNQPQHF. The CDR3 bases are TGTGCCAGTAACCCCCAGAATAGCAATCAGCCCCAGCATTTT.

CDR3 residues: CASSLPRLAGEETQYF. CDR3 coding DNA: TGTGCCAGCAGTTTACCGAGACTAGCGGGGGAAGAGACCCAGTACTTC. V usage is TRBV28 and J usage is TRBJ2-5, with 12 bases matching TRBD2. J gave up 3 bases and V 2 bases, and 4 bases lay outside the gene matches. Germline assignment: CDR1 MDHEN and CDR2 SYDVKM. The CDR3 has 16 amino acids.

The chain recombines TRBV27 with TRBJ2-1; 11 bases align to TRBD2. Losses at the gene ends were 5 bases for V and 8 bases for J; bases not matched to a gene: 17. Per germline, CDR1 MNHEY and CDR2 SMNVEV (reference sequence). The CDR3 length is 18 residues. The CDR3 DNA sequence: TGTGCCAGCAGTATGGGACCTAGCGGGGGGACCTTCTATGATGAGCAGTTCTTC. Amino acids: CASSMGPSGGTFYDEQFF.

The chain has TRBV9 and TRBJ1-4; a weak D match, TRBD1 (6 bases). CDR3 size: 15 residues. V was clipped by 4 bases and J by 7 bases, with 17 bases between them. Germline loops: CDR1 SGDLS, CDR2 YYNGEE. The CDR3 DNA sequence: TGTGCCAGCAGCTTCGGCAACAGGGCTAGTGAAAAACTGTTTTTT. This translates into CASSFGNRASEKLFF. Together with reference TRBV9 and TRBJ1-4, the CDR3 gives the full variable domain: DSGVTQTPKHLITATGQRVTLRCSPRSGDLSVYWYQQSLDQGLQFLIQYYNGEERAKGNILERFSAQQFPDLHSELNLSSLELGDSALYFCASSFGNRASEKLFFGSGTQLSVL.

The genes are TRBV28 and TRBJ1-5; D unresolved. Trimming took off 4 bases at V and 3 bases at J, with 13 bases between the two ends. Per germline, CDR1 MDHEN and CDR2 SYDVKM. The CDR3 is made up of 15 amino acids. The CDR3 here is CASSSPGGSNQPQHF. DNA of the CDR3: TGTGCCAGCAGTTCCCCTGGCGGCTCCAATCAGCCCCAGCATTTT.

The chain joins TRBV19 to TRBJ1-5; no definite D call. Trimming pared 6 bases from V and 0 bases from J, leaving 3 bases between. CDR1 LNHDA and CDR2 SQIVND come from the germline V gene (reference sequence). The CDR3 length is 12 residues. CDR3 sequence reads: CASRSSNQPQHF. The CDR3 DNA reads TGTGCCAGTAGGAGTAGCAATCAGCCCCAGCATTTT.

The rearrangement joins TRBV6-1 to TRBJ2-7; D uncertain. The V gene's germline CDR1 is MNHNS and CDR2 SASEGT. V was shortened by 2 bases and J by 7 bases, with 18 bases between the two germline ends. The CDR3 length is 15 residues. In DNA form, the CDR3 reads TGTGCCAGCAGTGAATCCCCGGCGTTATTTCGGGAGCAGTACGTC. It codes for CASSESPALFREQYV.

CDR3 sequence reads: CASSLNQYTDTQYF. In nucleotides, the CDR3 is TGCGCCAGCAGCTTAAACCAGTACACAGATACGCAGTATTTT. The chain combines TRBV5-1 with TRBJ2-3; D ambiguous. The CDR3 is 14 residues long. Germline CDR1 is SGHRS and CDR2 is YFSETQ. Trimming stripped 2 bases from V and 2 bases from J, with 9 bases between. Complete variable domain (other parts from reference TRBV5-1 and TRBJ2-3): KAGVTQTPRYLIKTRGQQVTLSCSPISGHRSVSWYQQTPGQGLQFLFEYFSETQRNKGNFPGRFSGRQFSNSRSEMNVSTLELGDSALYLCASSLNQYTDTQYFGPGTRLTVL.

The V and J genes are TRBV18 and TRBJ1-2, with D possibly TRBD1 on 5 matching bases. The CDR3 is made up of 13 amino acids. Trimming pared 6 bases from V and 4 bases from J, leaving 12 bases between. CDR1 and CDR2 (germline): KGHSH, LQKENI. The CDR3 sequence: CASSPRGFYGYTF. Written as DNA, the CDR3 is TGTGCCAGCTCCCCCCGGGGGTTCTATGGCTACACCTTC.

This clone appeared once. The chain is built from TRBV27 and TRBJ2-6; possibly TRBD2 for D (5 bases). The V gene lost 2 bases and the J gene lost 0 bases, with 5 bases spanning the gap. CDR1 is MNHEY and CDR2 is SMNVEV in the germline V gene (reference sequence). This CDR3 is built from 15 residues. This CDR3 is CASSLRGSGANVLTF. For the CDR3, the DNA is TGTGCCAGCAGTTTACGGGGCTCTGGGGCCAACGTCCTGACTTTC.

V gene TRBV7-7 combines with J gene TRBJ2-5; TRBD1 is a possible D gene (5 bases). V was trimmed by 5 bases and J by 3 bases, leaving 10 bases between them. The CDR3 totals 13 residues. Germline CDR1 is SSHAT and CDR2 is FNYEAQ (reference sequence). CDR3 residues: CASSRDSEETQYF. The CDR3 nucleotides are TGTGCCAGCAGCCGAGACAGCGAAGAGACCCAGTACTTC.

The CDR3 here is CASSPRESNYGYTF. In nucleotides, the CDR3 is TGCGCCAGCAGCCCAAGAGAATCTAACTATGGCTACACCTTC. The chain joins TRBV4-1 to TRBJ1-2; the D is unclear. Germline V CDR1 and CDR2: MGHRA, YSYEKL. The CDR3 length is 14 residues. The germline V and J ends were trimmed by 4 bases and 0 bases, with 9 bases remaining between them.

The rearrangement links TRBV28 to TRBJ2-7, with D maybe TRBD1 (6 bases). Germline lookup yields CDR1 MDHEN and CDR2 SYDVKM. The CDR3 contains 14 residues. With 7 bases removed from V and 0 bases from J, the gap between germline ends came to 13 bases. CDR3 DNA sequence: TGTGCCAGCATCGGACAGATCCTCTCCTACGAGCAGTACTTC. This translates into CASIGQILSYEQYF.

This chain uses TRBV19 with TRBJ2-3, with D possibly matching TRBD1 (6 bases). The germline V gene encodes CDR1 LNHDA and CDR2 SQIVND (reference sequence). V lost 4 bases, J lost 2 bases, and 10 bases lay in between. There are 14 residues in the CDR3. CDR3 in DNA: TGTGCCAGTAGTACCACAGGGCCCACAGATACGCAGTATTTT. It translates to CASSTTGPTDTQYF. Looking up the rest from reference TRBV19 and TRBJ2-3 gives the full variable domain: DGGITQSPKYLFRKEGQNVTLSCEQNLNHDAMYWYRQDPGQGLRLIYYSQIVNDFQKGDIAEGYSVSREKKESFPLTVTSAQKNPTAFYLCASSTTGPTDTQYFGPGTRLTVL.

The chain links TRBV7-9 to TRBJ2-2; 10 nucleotides match TRBD2. Germline CDR1 is SEHNR and CDR2 is FQNEAQ (reference sequence). The V and J ends lost 5 bases and 3 bases, in that order; junction bases with no gene match: 6. CDR3 length: 16 residues. The CDR3 DNA follows: TGTGCCAGCAGCCTGAGCGGGGGGGCCCACACCGGGGAGCTGTTTTTT. Its protein product is CASSLSGGAHTGELFF.

This clone showed up just once. The chain couples TRBV6-5 to TRBJ1-1; TRBD1 agrees at 10 bases. V trimming: 0 bases; J trimming: 6 bases; junction bases outside the gene matches: 7. CDR1 and CDR2 from the germline V gene are MNHEY and SVGAGI. This CDR3 comprises 16 residues. CDR3 in DNA: TGTGCCAGCAGTTACTCGACAGGGGGCGCAGGGTCTGAAGCTTTCTTT. It is translated as CASSYSTGGAGSEAFF.

There are a few counts of this clone. The genes are TRBV27 and TRBJ2-3; perhaps TRBD2 as D (6 bases). The CDR3 length is 13 residues. Trimming left V 10 bases short and J 2 bases short, with 13 bases between. CDR1 and CDR2 (germline): MNHEY, SMNVEV (reference sequence). The CDR3 DNA reads as TGTGCCACTGGGGGGTATTCCACAGATACGCAGTATTTT. This encodes CATGGYSTDTQYF.

A single count supports this clone. The chain employs TRBV7-9 and TRBJ2-5; 12 nucleotides agree with TRBD1. Losses at the gene ends were 4 bases for V and 11 bases for J; bases not matched to a gene: 11. The CDR3 totals 15 residues. From germline, CDR1 is SEHNR and CDR2 FQNEAQ (reference sequence). CDR3 sequence reads: CASSSPGQGAREQYF. The CDR3 nucleotides read TGTGCCAGCAGCTCCCCGGGACAGGGGGCCCGGGAGCAGTACTTC.

This chain connects TRBV5-1 to TRBJ2-5; the D gene is possibly TRBD2 (5 bases). This CDR3 spans 13 amino acids. The germline V and J ends were trimmed by 2 bases and 4 bases, with 9 bases remaining between them. Germline CDR1 reads SGHRS; CDR2 reads YFSETQ. The CDR3 sequence is CASSFLAGETQYF. CDR3 nucleotides: TGCGCCAGCAGCTTCCTAGCTGGAGAGACCCAGTACTTC.